This TCR beta chain was identified during a study of T cell responses to AZD1222 COVID-19 vaccine. About the research overall: Pooling was applied to second doses at about 4 or about 12 weeks.

The assay was immunoSEQ multiplex PCR, and TCRdb's table has in-frame clones only and misses some. The sample consists of 130,000 to 150,000 clones, just under 95% of them appearing once. The sample consisted of peripheral blood, taken on day 0 of AZD1222 vaccination. The receptor's source is an adult in good health.

The CDR3 protein is CASSPDRHNYGYTF. CDR3 nucleotides: TGTGCCAGCAGTCCCGACAGGCATAACTATGGCTACACCTTC. V and J are TRBV6-5 and TRBJ1-2, with D possibly being TRBD1 (6 bases). From germline, CDR1 is MNHEY and CDR2 SVGAGI. CDR3 length: 14 amino acids. Trimming removed 5 bases from V and 1 base from J, with 11 bases in between.